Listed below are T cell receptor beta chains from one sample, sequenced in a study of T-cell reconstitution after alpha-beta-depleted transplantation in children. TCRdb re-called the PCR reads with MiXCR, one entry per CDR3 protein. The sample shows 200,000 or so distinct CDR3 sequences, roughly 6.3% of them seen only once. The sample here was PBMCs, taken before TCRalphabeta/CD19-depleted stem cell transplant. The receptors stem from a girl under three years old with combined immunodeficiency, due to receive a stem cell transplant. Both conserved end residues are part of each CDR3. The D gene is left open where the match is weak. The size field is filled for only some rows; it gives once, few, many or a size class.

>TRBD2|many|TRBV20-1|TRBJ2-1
CSARSFLAGGMDEQFF
TGCAGTGCTAGATCTTTCCTAGCGGGAGGAATGGATGAGCAGTTCTTC
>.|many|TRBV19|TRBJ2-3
CASSSSGTSTFTDTQYF
TGTGCCAGTAGTTCCTCCGGGACTTCCACCTTCACAGATACGCAGTATTTT
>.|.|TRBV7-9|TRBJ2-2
CASSFEYSSGELFF
TGTGCCAGCAGCTTCGAGTATTCGTCCGGGGAGCTGTTTTTT
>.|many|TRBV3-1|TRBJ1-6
CASSAAGSPLHF
TGTGCCAGCAGCGCTGCTGGATCACCCCTCCACTTT
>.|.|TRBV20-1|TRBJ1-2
CSADMDSPYGYTF
TGCAGTGCCGATATGGACAGTCCCTATGGCTACACCTTC
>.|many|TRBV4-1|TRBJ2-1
CASSERDSPYNEQFF
TGCGCCAGCAGCGAACGGGATTCCCCCTACAATGAGCAGTTCTTC
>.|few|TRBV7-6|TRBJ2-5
CASSLEAARLETQYF
TGTGCCAGCAGCTTAGAGGCGGCCAGGTTGGAGACCCAGTACTTC
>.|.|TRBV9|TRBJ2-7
CASSPGRGEQYF
TGTGCCAGCAGCCCCGGTCGCGGAGAGCAGTACTTC
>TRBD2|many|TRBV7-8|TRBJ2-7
CASMMGLGLAGFYEQYF
TGTGCCAGCATGATGGGTCTGGGACTAGCGGGATTCTACGAGCAGTACTTC
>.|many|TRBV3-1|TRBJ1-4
CASSQGGAHEKLFF
TGTGCCAGCAGCCAAGGCGGGGCGCATGAAAAACTGTTTTTT
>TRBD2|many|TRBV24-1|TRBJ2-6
CATGGAGANVLTF
TGTGCCACCGGGGGGGCTGGGGCCAACGTCCTGACTTTC
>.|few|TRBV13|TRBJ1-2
CASSSAPGVRGYTF
TGTGCCAGCAGCTCTGCGCCGGGGGTTAGAGGCTACACCTTC
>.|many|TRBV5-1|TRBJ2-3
CASSLDLGPSTDTQYF
TGCGCCAGCAGCTTGGATTTGGGACCGAGCACAGATACGCAGTATTTT
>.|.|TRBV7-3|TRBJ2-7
CASSFSGPSDEQYF
TGTGCCAGCAGCTTCTCTGGTCCTAGCGACGAGCAGTACTTC
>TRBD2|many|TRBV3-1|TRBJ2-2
CASSQAGGRTNTGELFF
TGTGCCAGCAGCCAAGCCGGCGGGAGGACGAACACCGGGGAGCTGTTTTTT
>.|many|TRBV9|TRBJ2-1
CASSVGQGWEQFF
TGTGCCAGCAGCGTAGGTCAGGGCTGGGAGCAGTTCTTC
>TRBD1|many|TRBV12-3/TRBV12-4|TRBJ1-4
CASRDGTGPQFHEKLFF
TGTGCCAGCAGAGACGGGACAGGGCCACAATTTCATGAAAAACTGTTTTTT
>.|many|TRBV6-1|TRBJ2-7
CASSHRGLTYEQYF
TGTGCCAGCAGCCACAGAGGGTTGACCTACGAGCAGTACTTC
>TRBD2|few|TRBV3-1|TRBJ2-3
CASSELAGGGDTQYF
TGTGCCAGCAGCGAACTAGCGGGGGGGGGAGATACGCAGTATTTT
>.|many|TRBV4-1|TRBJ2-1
CASSQDPGGLNEQFF
TGCGCCAGCAGCCAAGATCCAGGGGGGCTCAATGAGCAGTTCTTC
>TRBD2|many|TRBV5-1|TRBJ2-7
CASSFRPGGGRDYEQYF
TGCGCCAGCAGCTTCCGACCGGGCGGCGGGAGGGACTACGAGCAGTACTTC
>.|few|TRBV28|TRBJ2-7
CASRIGTHYTYEQYF
TGTGCCAGCAGAATTGGGACTCACTATACATACGAGCAGTACTTC
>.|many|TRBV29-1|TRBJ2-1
CSVEGARASNEQFF
TGCAGCGTTGAAGGGGCCAGGGCGAGCAATGAGCAGTTCTTC
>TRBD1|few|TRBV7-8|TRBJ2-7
CASSLVLPGQGAYEQYF
TGTGCCAGCAGCCTCGTACTTCCGGGACAGGGGGCCTACGAGCAGTACTTC
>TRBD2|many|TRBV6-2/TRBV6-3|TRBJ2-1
CASSYRLSGGLPHYNEQFF
TGTGCCAGCAGCTATCGATTAAGCGGGGGGCTCCCCCATTACAATGAGCAGTTCTTC
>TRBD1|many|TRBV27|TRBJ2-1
CASSSPQGAHNEQFF
TGTGCCAGCAGTTCCCCACAGGGGGCCCACAATGAGCAGTTCTTC
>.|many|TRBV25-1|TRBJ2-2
CASSDEVAGYTGELFF
TGTGCCAGCAGTGATGAGGTGGCAGGATACACCGGGGAGCTGTTTTTT
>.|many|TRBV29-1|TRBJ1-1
CSVGITEAFF
TGCAGCGTTGGGATCACTGAAGCTTTCTTT
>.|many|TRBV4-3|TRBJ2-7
CASSQNLGPFDEQYF
TGCGCCAGCAGCCAAAATTTAGGCCCTTTCGACGAGCAGTACTTC
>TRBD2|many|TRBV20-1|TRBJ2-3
CSARESVGGNTDTQYF
TGCAGTGCTAGAGAGTCGGTGGGAGGGAACACAGATACGCAGTATTTT
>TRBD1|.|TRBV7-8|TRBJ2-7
CASSPIDRDDEQYF
TGTGCCAGCAGCCCCATCGACAGGGACGACGAGCAGTACTTC
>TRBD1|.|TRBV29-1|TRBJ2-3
CSVEKPRGQNTDTQYF
TGCAGCGTTGAAAAGCCCCGGGGACAGAACACAGATACGCAGTATTTT
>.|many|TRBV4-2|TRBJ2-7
CASRAGDSYEQYF
TGTGCCAGCAGGGCGGGGGACAGCTACGAGCAGTACTTC
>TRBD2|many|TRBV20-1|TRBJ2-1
CSASGTTINEQFF
TGCAGTGCATCCGGGACTACCATCAATGAGCAGTTCTTC
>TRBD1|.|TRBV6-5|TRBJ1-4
CASSYFGTAINEKLFF
TGTGCCAGCAGTTACTTCGGGACAGCGATTAATGAAAAACTGTTTTTT
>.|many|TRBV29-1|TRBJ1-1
CSVEGGHLLGAF
TGCAGCGTTGAGGGGGGACATCTCCTGGGTGCCTTT
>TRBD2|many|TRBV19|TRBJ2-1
CASSIVLAGSYNEQFF
TGTGCCAGTAGTATCGTGCTAGCGGGATCCTACAATGAGCAGTTCTTC
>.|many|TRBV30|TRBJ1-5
CAWSRGLGRQPQHF
TGTGCCTGGAGTCGAGGGTTGGGTCGTCAGCCCCAGCATTTT
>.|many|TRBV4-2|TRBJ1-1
CASSQEGGEGTEAFF
TGTGCCAGCAGCCAAGAGGGAGGGGAGGGAACTGAAGCTTTCTTT